These 20 T cell receptor beta chains originate from one sample sequenced in a study of T cell responses to AZD1222 COVID-19 vaccine. TCRdb keeps only in-frame clones here, not all; method: immunoSEQ multiplex PCR. The sample has roughly 65,000 clones, about nine tenths seen once. The sequencing here drew on peripheral blood, taken on day 0 of AZD1222 vaccination. All receptors come from an adult in good health.

The gene calls are TRBV5-1 and TRBJ2-3, with no clear D. This CDR3 region has 14 residues. Per the germline V gene, CDR1 is SGHRS and CDR2 is YFSETQ. The V and J ends lost 0 bases and 4 bases respectively, with 9 bases between them. The CDR3 DNA follows: TGCGCCAGCAGCTTGGTTCCCGAGGCAGATACGCAGTATTTT. It specifies CASSLVPEADTQYF.

This clone was recorded only once. This rearrangement joins TRBV11-3 to TRBJ2-1; no clear D. Germline V gene lookup returns CDR1 SGHNT and CDR2 YENEEA. CDR3 length equals 12 residues. Trimming removed 1 base from V and 7 bases from J, with 5 bases in between. CDR3 nucleotides: TGTGCCAGCAGCTTAGGACCTAATGAGCAGTTCTTC. This encodes CASSLGPNEQFF.

CDR3 nucleotides: TGCGCCAGCAGCCAAGAATGGGAGGCTGGGGCCAACGTCCTGACTTTC. This encodes CASSQEWEAGANVLTF. V is TRBV4-3 and J is TRBJ2-6; perhaps TRBD2 as D (6 bases). The CDR3 is 16 amino acids. V was shortened by 0 bases and J by 2 bases, with 8 bases between the two germline ends. Germline-derived CDR1 and CDR2 are LGHNA and YSLEER.

In this sample, this clone turned up once. This sequence joins TRBV6-4 and TRBJ1-1; the match to TRBD1 covers 10 bases. Germline lookup yields CDR1 MRHNA and CDR2 SNTAGT. This CDR3 contains 16 residues. J gave up 3 bases and V 6 bases, and 10 bases lay outside the gene matches. CDR3 residues: CASSLNPGTGDTEAFF. The CDR3 DNA is TGTGCCAGCAGCCTAAACCCCGGGACAGGGGACACTGAAGCTTTCTTT.

This clone was recorded once. An end of the junction does not agree with germline; a read error may underlie this. The V gene is TRBV7-7, the J gene TRBJ1-5; weak D call: TRBD1 (5 bases). Germline CDR1 and CDR2: SSHAT and FNYEAQ (reference sequence). The CDR3 is 12 amino acids. Here the CDR3 reads CASSSRGQPQHF. CDR3 nucleotides: TGTGCTAGCAGCTCCCGGGGGCAGCCCCAGCATTTT.

The V gene is TRBV20-1, the J gene TRBJ1-5; 7 positions agree with TRBD1. The CDR3 covers 15 residues. Trimming at V came to 3 bases and at J to 5 bases, leaving 10 bases not matched to a gene. Germline V gives CDR1 DFQATT, CDR2 SNEGSKA (reference sequence). DNA for the CDR3: TGCAGTGCTAGTTTACCAGGGGGAGGTCATCAGCCCCAGCATTTT. Translation gives CSASLPGGGHQPQHF.

This rearrangement joins TRBV28 to TRBJ1-2, with 9 bases lining up with TRBD1. Germline CDR1 and CDR2: MDHEN and SYDVKM. This CDR3 contains 13 residues. The V segment lost 5 bases and the J segment 7 bases; nucleotides outside the gene matches: 5. The CDR3 loop reads CASSRGQGFGYTF. CDR3 bases: TGTGCCAGCAGTAGGGGACAGGGCTTTGGCTACACCTTC.

The chain couples TRBV7-3 to TRBJ2-7; D is undetermined. This CDR3 comprises 14 residues. Trimming removed 4 bases at V and 0 bases at J, with 10 bases between. CDR1 is SGHTA and CDR2 is FQGTGA in the germline V gene. Here the CDR3 DNA reads TGTGCCAGCAGCTCCGACCCCAGCTCCTACGAGCAGTACTTC. Its translation is CASSSDPSSYEQYF.

The rearrangement joins TRBV28 to TRBJ2-3, with TRBD2 matching over 14 bases. Unmatched junction bases numbered 5, after V lost 6 bases and J lost 3 bases. The CDR3 sequence is 16 residues long. CDR1 MDHEN and CDR2 SYDVKM come from the germline V gene. The CDR3 region is CASSRGLAGGTDTQYF. The CDR3 DNA follows: TGTGCCAGCAGCCGAGGACTAGCGGGAGGAACAGATACGCAGTATTTT.

A single count supports this clone. This chain links TRBV9 with TRBJ1-2; no clear D gene. Germline loops: CDR1 SGDLS, CDR2 YYNGEE. Trimming took 8 bases from V and 6 from J, leaving 20 bases between them. CDR3 size: 14 residues. CDR3 nucleotides: TGTGCCAGTGCCACGAACCGAGTGAATCATGGCTACACCTTC. It is translated as CASATNRVNHGYTF.

This chain uses TRBV24-1 with TRBJ1-5; D is unresolved. V gave up 4 bases and J gave up 6 bases, with 9 bases separating them. This CDR3 contains 13 residues. Germline loops: CDR1 KGHDR, CDR2 SFDVKD. The CDR3 loop reads CATSEPNSQPQHF. CDR3 DNA: TGTGCCACCAGTGAACCGAATAGTCAGCCCCAGCATTTT.

The chain is built from TRBV6-6 and TRBJ1-5; the D is unclear. Trimming removed 1 base at V and 0 bases at J, with 4 bases between. The length of the CDR3 is 14 residues. Germline CDR1 is MNHNY and CDR2 is SVGAGI (reference sequence). The CDR3 coding sequence is TGTGCCAGCAGTTACTTGTATAGCAATCAGCCCCAGCATTTT. It translates to CASSYLYSNQPQHF.

This chain joins TRBV6-4 and TRBJ2-3; D not certain. The CDR3 contains 14 residues. Germline CDR1 reads MRHNA; CDR2 reads SNTAGT. Trimming pared 3 bases from V and 1 base from J, leaving 8 bases between. CDR3 residues: CASSEARGTDTQYF. CDR3 nucleotide sequence: TGTGCCAGCAGTGAGGCTAGAGGCACAGATACGCAGTATTTT.

The chain recombines TRBV4-1 with TRBJ1-4; 10 bases are a match to TRBD1. The CDR3 contains 15 residues. The germline gives CDR1 MGHRA, CDR2 YSYEKL. V lost 2 bases, J lost 5 bases, and 2 bases stayed unmatched. The CDR3 region is CASSQPGQGNEKLFF. The CDR3 DNA reads TGCGCCAGCAGCCAACCGGGACAGGGGAATGAAAAACTGTTTTTT.

In nucleotides, the CDR3 is TGTGCCAGCAGCCCCAGGGGCTCCGGGGAGCAGTACTTC. Amino acids: CASSPRGSGEQYF. The chain is built from TRBV3-1 (or the pseudogene TRBV3-2) and TRBJ2-7; TRBD1 might be the D (6 bases). Trimming removed 4 bases at V and 7 bases at J, with 14 bases between. Germline lookup yields CDR1 LGHDT and CDR2 YNNKEL (reference sequence). The CDR3 length is 13 residues.

The rearrangement links TRBV27 to TRBJ2-2; 8 nucleotides match TRBD1. CDR1 is MNHEY, CDR2 SMNVEV, per germline (reference sequence). J was trimmed by 4 bases and V by 5 bases; bases with no gene match: 9. The length of the CDR3 is 16 residues. This chain's CDR3 is CASSIKTGVVTGELFF. The CDR3 nucleotides read TGTGCCAGCAGTATCAAGACAGGGGTGGTCACCGGGGAGCTGTTTTTT.

The gene calls are TRBV11-2 and TRBJ2-3; the match to TRBD1 covers 8 bases. Trimming cost V 3 bases and J 1 base; bases outside gene matches: 3. From germline, CDR1 is SGHAT and CDR2 FQNNGV. The CDR3 is 15 amino acids. The CDR3 DNA follows: TGTGCCAGCAGCTTTAACAGGGGGGGCACAGATACGCAGTATTTT. This gives the protein CASSFNRGGTDTQYF.

The chain joins TRBV7-9 to TRBJ2-7; 7 bases agree with TRBD2. Looked up from germline, CDR1 is SEHNR and CDR2 is FQNEAQ (reference sequence). CDR3 size: 16 residues. J gave up 0 bases and V 1 base, and 6 bases lay outside the gene matches. The CDR3 DNA is TGTGCCAGCAGCTTAGTCGGCGGGAGCTACTCCTACGAGCAGTACTTC. It codes for CASSLVGGSYSYEQYF.

In nucleotides, the CDR3 is TGCGCCAGCAGCTTGGCCTTGTCAGATACGCAGTATTTT. Translating it yields CASSLALSDTQYF. The gene calls are TRBV5-1 and TRBJ2-3; D not resolved. This CDR3 contains 13 residues. From germline, CDR1 is SGHRS and CDR2 YFSETQ. V lost 0 bases and J 4 bases, leaving 6 bases between the germline ends.

The chain combines TRBV12-5 with TRBJ2-7, with TRBD1 as a possible D gene (5 bases). Looked up from germline, CDR1 is LGHNT and CDR2 is FRNRAP. CDR3 length: 15 amino acids. V shed 6 bases and J shed 3 bases, with 18 bases lying between them. The CDR3 coding sequence is TGTGCTAGTGGCCCAGGGCTTGGGATAATCTACGAGCAGTACTTC. It codes for CASGPGLGIIYEQYF.